The clone carrying this T cell receptor (beta chain) has more than one count but fewer than ten. In all sorted populations, purity surpassed 95%. V lost 3 bases to trimming and J lost 6 bases, with 10 bases between them. Germline V gene data show CDR1 as SGHNT and CDR2 as YYREEE (reference sequence). The CDR3 loop spans 13 amino acids. This sample is drawn from a study of beta chain features in type 1 diabetes. TCRB transcripts that were expressed got sequenced, as all of the isolated RNA had been reverse transcribed. Only in-frame clones appear in the TCRdb table, and some are missing; sequencing was by immunoSEQ multiplex PCR. The data contain roughly 610,000 clones, roughly 15% of them seen just once; the ten biggest clones take up approximately 0.093%.

The sequenced material came from naive CD4+ T cells from blood. The TCR originated in a man aged 18 to 30 in good health. This chain links TRBV5-4 with TRBJ2-4; D might be TRBD1 (5 bases). The CDR3 DNA reads as TGTGCCAGCAGCTCGACAGTCTCAAACATTCAGTACTTC. Residues: CASSSTVSNIQYF. The variable domain in full, with the rest retrieved from reference TRBV5-4 and TRBJ2-4, is ETGVTQSPTHLIKTRGQQVTLRCSSQSGHNTVSWYQQALGQGPQFIFQYYREEENGRGNFPPRFSGLQFPNYSSELNVNALELDDSALYLCASSSTVSNIQYFGAGTRLSVL.